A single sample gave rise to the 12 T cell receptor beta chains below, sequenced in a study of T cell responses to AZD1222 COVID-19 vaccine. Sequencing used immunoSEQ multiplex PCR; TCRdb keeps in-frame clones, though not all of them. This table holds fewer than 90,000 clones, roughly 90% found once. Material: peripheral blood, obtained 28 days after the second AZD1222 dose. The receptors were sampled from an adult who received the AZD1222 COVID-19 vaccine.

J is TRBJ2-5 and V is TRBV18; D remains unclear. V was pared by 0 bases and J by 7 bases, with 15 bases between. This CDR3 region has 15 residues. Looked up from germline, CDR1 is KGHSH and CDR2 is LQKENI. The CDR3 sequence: CASSPPGPNLGTQYF. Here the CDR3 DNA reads TGTGCCAGCTCACCACCGGGTCCCAATTTGGGGACCCAGTACTTC.

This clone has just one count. The CDR3 spells CASRTSGIETQYF. DNA of the CDR3: TGTGCCAGCAGGACTAGCGGGATCGAGACCCAGTACTTC. The chain joins TRBV2 to TRBJ2-5, with 11 bases lining up with TRBD2. V gave up 6 bases and J gave up 5 bases; unmatched junction bases: 2. This CDR3 has 13 residues. CDR1 and CDR2 from the germline V gene are SNHLY and FYNNEI.

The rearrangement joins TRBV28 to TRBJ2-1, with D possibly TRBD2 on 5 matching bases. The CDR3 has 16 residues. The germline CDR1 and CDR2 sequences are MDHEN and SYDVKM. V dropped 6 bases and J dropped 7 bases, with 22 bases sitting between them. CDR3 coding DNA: TGTGCCAGCAGCCTCACGGCCGCATCCGGGATTAATGAGCAGTTCTTC. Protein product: CASSLTAASGINEQFF.

The CDR3 is CARNRGHIDTQYF. CDR3 coding DNA: TGTGCCAGAAACAGGGGGCATATAGATACGCAGTATTTT. V and J are TRBV21-1 and TRBJ2-3; the D call of TRBD1 is as the table states it, not checked on the DNA. TRBV21-1 is tagged as a pseudogene. This CDR3 has 13 amino acids.

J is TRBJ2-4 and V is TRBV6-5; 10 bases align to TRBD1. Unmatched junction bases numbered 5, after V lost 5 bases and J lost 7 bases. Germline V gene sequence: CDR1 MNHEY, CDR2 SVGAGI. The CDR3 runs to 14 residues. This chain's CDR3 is CASSPTGGVNIQYF. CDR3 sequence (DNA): TGTGCCAGCAGTCCGACAGGGGGCGTTAACATTCAGTACTTC.

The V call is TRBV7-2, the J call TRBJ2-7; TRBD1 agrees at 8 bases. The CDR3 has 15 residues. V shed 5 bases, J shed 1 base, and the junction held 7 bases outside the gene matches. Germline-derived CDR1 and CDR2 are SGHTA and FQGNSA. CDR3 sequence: CASSQAGGRSYEQYF. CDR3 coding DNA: TGTGCCAGCAGCCAGGCAGGGGGCAGGTCCTACGAGCAGTACTTC.

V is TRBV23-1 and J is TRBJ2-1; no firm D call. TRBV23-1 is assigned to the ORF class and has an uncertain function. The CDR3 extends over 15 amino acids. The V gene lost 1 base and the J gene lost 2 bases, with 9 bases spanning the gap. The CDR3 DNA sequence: TGCGCCAGCAGTCAATGGGCAATAACCTACAATGAGCAGTTCTTC. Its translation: CASSQWAITYNEQFF.

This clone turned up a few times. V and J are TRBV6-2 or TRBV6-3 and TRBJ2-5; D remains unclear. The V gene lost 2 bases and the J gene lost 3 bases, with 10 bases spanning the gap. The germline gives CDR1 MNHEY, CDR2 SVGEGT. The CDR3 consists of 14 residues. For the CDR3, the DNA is TGTGCCAGCAGTTACCGGGTGGAGAAAGAGACCCAGTACTTC. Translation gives CASSYRVEKETQYF.

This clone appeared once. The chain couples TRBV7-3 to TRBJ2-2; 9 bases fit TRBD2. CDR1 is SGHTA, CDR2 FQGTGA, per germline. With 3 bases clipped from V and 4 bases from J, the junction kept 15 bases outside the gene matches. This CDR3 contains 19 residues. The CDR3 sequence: CASSLGRGWLAGITGELFF. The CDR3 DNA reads TGTGCCAGCAGCTTGGGGAGGGGGTGGCTAGCGGGAATCACCGGGGAGCTGTTTTTT.

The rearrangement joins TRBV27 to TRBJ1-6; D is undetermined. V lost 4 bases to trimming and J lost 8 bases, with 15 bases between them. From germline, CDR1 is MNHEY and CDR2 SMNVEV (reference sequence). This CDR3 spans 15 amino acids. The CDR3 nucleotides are TGTGCCAGCAGTTGGTTCGCAGATTCTGATTCACCCCTCCACTTT. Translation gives CASSWFADSDSPLHF.

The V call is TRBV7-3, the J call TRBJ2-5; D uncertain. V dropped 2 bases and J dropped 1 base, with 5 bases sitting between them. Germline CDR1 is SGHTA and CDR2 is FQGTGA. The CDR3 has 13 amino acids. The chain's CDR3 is CASSLGTQETQYF. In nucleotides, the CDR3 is TGTGCCAGCAGCTTAGGCACCCAAGAGACCCAGTACTTC.

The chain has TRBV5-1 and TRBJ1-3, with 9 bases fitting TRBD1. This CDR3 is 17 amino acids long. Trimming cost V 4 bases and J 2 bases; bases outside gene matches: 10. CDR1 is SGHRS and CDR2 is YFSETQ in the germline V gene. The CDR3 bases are TGCGCCAGCAGCCAGGGACAGGGAAACCGCCCTGGAAACACCATATATTTT. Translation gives CASSQGQGNRPGNTIYF.